This TCR beta chain was recorded in a study of blood T cell repertoires in COVID-19. This clone has a single count. Method: immunoSEQ multiplex PCR; TCRdb's copy keeps in-frame clones and lacks some. The table includes 30,000 to 40,000 clones, approximately 88% detected once. This CDR3 region has 11 residues. V was cut by 8 bases and J by 9 bases, with 11 bases left in between. From germline, CDR1 is LNHDA and CDR2 SQIVND (reference sequence). This chain joins TRBV19 and TRBJ1-5, with a possible D match to TRBD1 (5 bases). The sequencing sample was made of peripheral blood. The receptor comes from a man in his 70s with active COVID-19. CDR3 bases: TGTGCCAGTGGGGGGGAGATGCCCCAGCATTTT. Its protein product is CASGGEMPQHF.